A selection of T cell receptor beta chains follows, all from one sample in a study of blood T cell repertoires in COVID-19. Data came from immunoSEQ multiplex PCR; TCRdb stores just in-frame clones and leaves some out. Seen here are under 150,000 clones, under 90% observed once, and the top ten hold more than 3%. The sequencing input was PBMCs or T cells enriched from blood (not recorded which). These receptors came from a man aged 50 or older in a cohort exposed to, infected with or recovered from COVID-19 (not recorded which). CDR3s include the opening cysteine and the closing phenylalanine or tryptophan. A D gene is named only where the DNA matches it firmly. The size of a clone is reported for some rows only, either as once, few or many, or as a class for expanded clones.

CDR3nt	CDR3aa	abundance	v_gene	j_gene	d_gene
TGTGCCAGCAGTCTAGCGGGAGAAACCTACAATGAGCAGTTCTTC	CASSLAGETYNEQFF	-	TRBV6-5	TRBJ2-1	TRBD2
TGTGCCAGCAGGAGGAAAATGAACACTGAAGCTTTCTTT	CASRRKMNTEAFF	-	TRBV6-5	TRBJ1-1	-
TGTGCCAGTAGTAGATCTTTTGGGGGGTATAACACTGAAGCTTTCTTT	CASSRSFGGYNTEAFF	few	TRBV19	TRBJ1-1	-
TGTGCCAGCAGTGAAGAAAGCCGACAGCAAGCTTTCTTT	CASSEESRQQAFF	-	TRBV2	TRBJ1-1	-
TGTGCCAGTAGTAGAGCAACGGAGGGCCCCCCCTACGAGCAGTACTTC	CASSRATEGPPYEQYF	-	TRBV19	TRBJ2-7	-
TGCGCCAGCAGCCCAGTTTCGGGGGAAAAACTGTTTTTT	CASSPVSGEKLFF	once	TRBV4-3	TRBJ1-4	-
TGTGCCAGCAGTTCACAGGGGGCTAATGGCTACACCTTC	CASSSQGANGYTF	-	TRBV28	TRBJ1-2	TRBD1
TGTGCCAGCAGACAGACAGGAAACACCATATATTTT	CASRQTGNTIYF	-	TRBV12-3/TRBV12-4	TRBJ1-3	-
TGTGCCATCGGATGGACCTCAGGGGCCGGAAACACCATATATTTT	CAIGWTSGAGNTIYF	-	TRBV10-3	TRBJ1-3	-
TGTGCTAGTGGTTTGTGGAGGGTTGATGAAAAACTGTTTTTT	CASGLWRVDEKLFF	-	TRBV12-5	TRBJ1-4	-
TGTGCCACCAGTACCCGGGACAGGGACCGGGGTGACTATGGCTACACCTTC	CATSTRDRDRGDYGYTF	-	TRBV24-1	TRBJ1-2	TRBD1
TGTGCCAGTAGTATCGGACAGGGGACTGAAAAACTGTTTTTT	CASSIGQGTEKLFF	-	TRBV19	TRBJ1-4	TRBD1
TGTGCCAGCAGTTTGGCACAGGACTATGGCTACACCTTC	CASSLAQDYGYTF	-	TRBV28	TRBJ1-2	-